Following are 6 T cell receptor beta chains from one sample sequenced in a study of cytomegalovirus exposure and HLA in healthy donors. It was with 60 Vbeta and 13 Jbeta primers that the PCR ran. Only in-frame clones appear in the TCRdb table, and some are missing; sequencing was by immunoSEQ multiplex PCR. Of over 100,000 clones listed, about three fifths are singletons. The sequenced material came from PBMCs. The receptors shown here come from a woman between 35 and 50 years old in good health and CMV-seropositive.

The chain has TRBV28 and TRBJ2-2, with 14 bases matching TRBD2. The CDR3 sequence is 14 residues long. From germline, CDR1 is MDHEN and CDR2 SYDVKM. With 8 bases clipped from V and 7 bases from J, the junction kept 3 bases outside the gene matches. The CDR3: CASRTSGRHGELFF. As DNA, the CDR3 is TGTGCCAGCCGGACTAGCGGGAGGCACGGGGAGCTGTTTTTT.

This chain connects TRBV9 to TRBJ2-7; 9 bases align to TRBD2. The CDR3 covers 17 residues. The germline gives CDR1 SGDLS, CDR2 YYNGEE. Unmatched junction bases numbered 7, after V lost 0 bases and J lost 0 bases. CDR3 loop: CASSVGSGGQSSYEQYF. The CDR3 bases are TGTGCCAGCAGCGTAGGAAGCGGGGGGCAGAGCTCCTACGAGCAGTACTTC.

The chain employs TRBV5-5 and TRBJ2-7; 9 bases map to TRBD2. There are 14 residues in the CDR3. V dropped 0 bases and J dropped 5; count of bases not matched to a gene: 3. Germline V gene lookup returns CDR1 SGHKS and CDR2 YYEKEE (reference sequence). The CDR3 reads CASSLEREVNEQYF. For the CDR3, the DNA is TGTGCCAGCAGCTTGGAGCGGGAGGTAAACGAGCAGTACTTC.

The V call is TRBV10-2, the J call TRBJ2-7; no clear D gene. Germline V gene sequence: CDR1 WSHSY, CDR2 SAAADI. Trimming cost V 2 bases and J 7 bases, with 9 bases left between them. The CDR3 contains 12 residues. The CDR3 here is CASSEMVREQYF. DNA of the CDR3: TGCGCCAGCAGTGAGATGGTGCGGGAGCAGTACTTC.

V usage is TRBV7-9 and J usage is TRBJ2-1, with D maybe TRBD2 (6 bases). Germline V gene sequence: CDR1 SEHNR, CDR2 FQNEAQ (reference sequence). The CDR3 sequence is 14 residues long. Deletions cut 3 bases from V and 6 bases from J, with 12 bases between. CDR3 nucleotides: TGTGCCAGCAGCTTCCCCCCTAGCGTCAATGAGCAGTTCTTC. This encodes CASSFPPSVNEQFF.

The chain carries TRBV27 and TRBJ2-1; D call uncertain. The CDR3 covers 14 residues. V gave up 6 bases and J gave up 6 bases, with 15 bases separating them. The germline gives CDR1 MNHEY, CDR2 SMNVEV (reference sequence). In DNA, the CDR3 is TGTGCCAGCAGCCCATTGGGCCCCTCCAATGAGCAGTTCTTC. Its translation: CASSPLGPSNEQFF.